This T cell receptor (beta chain) was recorded in a study of beta chain features in type 1 diabetes. Study-wide background: Patients and healthy donors were similar in age, gender and cell yields. Study results and limitations: Diminished insertions and augmented deletions at VDJ junctions characterized type 1 diabetes patients. PCR could preferentially amplify shorter templates, alike in patients and controls.

The length of the CDR3 is 17 residues. After removal of 4 bases from V and 1 base from J, the junction contained 5 bases not matched to a gene. Germline V gene data show CDR1 as MGHDK and CDR2 as SYGVNS. Cell sorting via CD45RO/CCR7/CD25/CD127/CD95/CD27 was performed to obtain CD4+ naive, central memory, regulatory and stem cell-like memory cells. This clone has a handful of counts. As yet, its antigen is unknown. Sequenced material consisted of expressed TCRB transcripts (all of the isolated RNA was reverse transcribed). TCRdb keeps only in-frame clones here, not all; method: immunoSEQ multiplex PCR. Of a few hundred thousand clones listed, 14% are singletons.

V and J are TRBV25-1 and TRBJ2-1; 12 nucleotides match TRBD2. This clonotype was obtained from a man aged 30 to 39 in good health. The sequenced sample consisted of central memory CD4+ T cells from blood. CDR3 in amino acids: CASSASSGRGSYNEQFF. The DNA for the CDR3 is TGTGCCAGCAGTGCTTCTAGCGGGAGGGGTTCCTACAATGAGCAGTTCTTC.